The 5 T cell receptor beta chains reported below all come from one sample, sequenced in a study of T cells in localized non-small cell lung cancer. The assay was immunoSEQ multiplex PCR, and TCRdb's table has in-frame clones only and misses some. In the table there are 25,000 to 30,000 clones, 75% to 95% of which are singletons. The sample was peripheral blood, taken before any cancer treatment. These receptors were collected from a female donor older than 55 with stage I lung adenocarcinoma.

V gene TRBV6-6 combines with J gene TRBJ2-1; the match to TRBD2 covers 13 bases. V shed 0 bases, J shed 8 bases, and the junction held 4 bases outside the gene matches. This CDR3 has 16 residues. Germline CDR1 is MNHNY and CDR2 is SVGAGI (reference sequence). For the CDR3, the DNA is TGTGCCAGCAGTTACTCGAAACTAGCGGGGGGGTATGAGCAGTTCTTC. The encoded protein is CASSYSKLAGGYEQFF.

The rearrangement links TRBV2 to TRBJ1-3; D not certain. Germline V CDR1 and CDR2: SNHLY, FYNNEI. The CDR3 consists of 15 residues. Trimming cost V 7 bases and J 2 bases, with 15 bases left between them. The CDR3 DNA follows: TGTGCCAGCATGGGTGGGTGGTATCCTGGAAACACCATATATTTT. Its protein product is CASMGGWYPGNTIYF.

The CDR3 bases are TGTGCCAGCAGCTTAGATCCCAATACCTACAATGAGCAGTTCTTC. It encodes CASSLDPNTYNEQFF. J is TRBJ2-1 and V is TRBV11-3, with D unresolved. Germline V CDR1 and CDR2: SGHNT, YENEEA. V lost 0 bases to trimming and J lost 2 bases, with 8 bases between them. This CDR3 is 15 amino acids long.

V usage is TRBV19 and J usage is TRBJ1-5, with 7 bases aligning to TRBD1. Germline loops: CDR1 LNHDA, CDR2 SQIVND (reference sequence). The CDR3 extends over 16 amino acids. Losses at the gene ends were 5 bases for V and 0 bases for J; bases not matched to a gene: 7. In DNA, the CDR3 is TGTGCCAGTAGTTTTACCGGGACAGCTAGCAATCAGCCCCAGCATTTT. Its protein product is CASSFTGTASNQPQHF.

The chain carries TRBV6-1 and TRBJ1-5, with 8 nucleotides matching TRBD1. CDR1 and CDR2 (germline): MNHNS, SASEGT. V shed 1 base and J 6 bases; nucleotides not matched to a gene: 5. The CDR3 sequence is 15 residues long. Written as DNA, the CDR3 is TGTGCCAGCAGTGAAGTAGGACAGGGTACTCAGCCCCAGCATTTT. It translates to CASSEVGQGTQPQHF.